These T cell receptor beta chains were read from a single sample in a study of blood T cell repertoires in COVID-19. The data were produced by immunoSEQ multiplex PCR, yet TCRdb's version contains in-frame clones alone and is incomplete. This table holds 240,000 or so clones, more than 80% found once. Sequencing was done on a sample of peripheral blood. The receptor set was obtained from a woman of 80 years or more with COVID-19, enrolled during active disease. CDR3s include the opening cysteine and the closing phenylalanine or tryptophan. A D gene is named only where the DNA matches it firmly. A clone size is listed for some rows: how often the clone was seen (once, few, many), or a class if it is expanded.

once	-	TRBJ2-1	TRBV5-1	TGCGCCAGCAGCTGGCTTGGGGGCCCCTCCTACAATGAGCAGTTCTTC	CASSWLGGPSYNEQFF
-	-	TRBJ2-4	TRBV28	TGTGCCAGCAGCCCCGGGGGGCCGAGGGGAAACATTCAGTACTTC	CASSPGGPRGNIQYF
-	TRBD1	TRBJ2-7	TRBV5-6	TGTGCCAGCAGCGTGGGACAGGACCTGGGAAGGTACTTC	CASSVGQDLGRYF
-	-	TRBJ1-4	TRBV7-2	TGTGCCAGCAGCTTCTCTGGTAGTGAAAAACTGTTTTTT	CASSFSGSEKLFF
-	TRBD2	TRBJ2-1	TRBV30	TGTGCCTGGACCCCCGGGACTAGCGGGAGTAATGAGCAGTTCTTC	CAWTPGTSGSNEQFF
-	-	TRBJ2-7	TRBV29-1	TGCAGCGTTGAACGAGCTCTTACCCACTACGAGCAGTACTTC	CSVERALTHYEQYF
few	-	TRBJ1-6	TRBV3-1/TRBV3-2	TGTGCCAGCAGCCAAGCAGGCGGGAATTCACCCCTCCACTTT	CASSQAGGNSPLHF
-	TRBD2	TRBJ2-2	TRBV5-4	TGTGCCAGCAGCGGCACCGGGACTAGCTACGGGGAGCTGTTTTTT	CASSGTGTSYGELFF
-	TRBD2	TRBJ2-7	TRBV18	TGTGCCAGCTCACCACGATCTAGCGGGGGGGCTTCGCTTCTCTACGAGCAGTACTTC	CASSPRSSGGASLLYEQYF
-	-	TRBJ2-2	TRBV7-3	TGTGCCAGCAGCTTAATGTCGGGGACATCGACCGGGGAGCTGTTTTTT	CASSLMSGTSTGELFF
-	TRBD1	TRBJ1-1	TRBV7-9	TGTGCCAGCAGCCGATTAGGAGGGGGCAGGGGGCAATCCGAAGCTTTCTTT	CASSRLGGGRGQSEAFF
-	-	TRBJ1-1	TRBV19	TGTGCCAGTAGCCCCCGAGAGGTAGAGGGCACTGAAGCTTTCTTT	CASSPREVEGTEAFF
-	-	TRBJ1-6	TRBV19	TGTGCCAGCCGCTCAGGCTCCTATAATTCACCCCTCCACTTT	CASRSGSYNSPLHF